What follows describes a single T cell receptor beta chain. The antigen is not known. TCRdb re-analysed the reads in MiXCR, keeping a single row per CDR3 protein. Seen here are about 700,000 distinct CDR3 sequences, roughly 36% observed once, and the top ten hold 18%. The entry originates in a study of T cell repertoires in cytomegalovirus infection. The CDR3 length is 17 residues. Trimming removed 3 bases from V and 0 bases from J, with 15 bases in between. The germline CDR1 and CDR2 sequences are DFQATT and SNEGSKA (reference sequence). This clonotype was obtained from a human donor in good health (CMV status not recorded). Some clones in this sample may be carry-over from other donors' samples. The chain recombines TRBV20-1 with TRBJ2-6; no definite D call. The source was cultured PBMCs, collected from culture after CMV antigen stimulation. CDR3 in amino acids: CSARDGGTNSGANVLTF. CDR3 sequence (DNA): TGCAGTGCTAGGGATGGCGGCACTAACTCTGGGGCCAACGTCCTGACTTTC.